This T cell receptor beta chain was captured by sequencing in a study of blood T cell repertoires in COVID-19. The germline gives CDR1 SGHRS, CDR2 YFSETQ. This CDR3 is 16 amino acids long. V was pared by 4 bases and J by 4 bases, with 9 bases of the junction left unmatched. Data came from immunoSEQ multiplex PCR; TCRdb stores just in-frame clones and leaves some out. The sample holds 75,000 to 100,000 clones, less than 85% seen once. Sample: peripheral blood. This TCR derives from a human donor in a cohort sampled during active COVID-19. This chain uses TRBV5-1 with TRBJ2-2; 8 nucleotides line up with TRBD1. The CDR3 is CASSRSGTGITGELFF. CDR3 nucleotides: TGCGCCAGCAGCCGGTCCGGGACAGGTATCACCGGGGAGCTGTTTTTT.